A single TCR beta chain is shown here with its context. The antigen is unknown. Primers: 60 Vbeta forward and 13 Jbeta reverse. The assay was immunoSEQ multiplex PCR, and TCRdb's table has in-frame clones only and misses some. The sample holds more than 45,000 clones, 70% seen once. CDR1 is DFQATT, CDR2 SNEGSKA, per germline (reference sequence). The CDR3 is made up of 11 amino acids. Trimming removed 4 bases at V and 6 bases at J, with 9 bases between. This entry is derived from a study of cytomegalovirus exposure and HLA in healthy donors. Turning to the study itself: Of roughly 360 genotyped donors, 81% grouped in the Caucasian-associated ancestry cluster.

General study results and limits: According to an earlier analysis, most TCR beta V segments yielded productive rearrangements about 87% or about 30% of the time. In a later analysis, TCR association rates varied by HLA locus: DRB1 most, HLA-C fewest.

This receptor was taken from a woman in her sixties or seventies in good health and CMV-seropositive. The chain carries TRBV20-1 and TRBJ1-2; the D gene is possibly TRBD1 (5 bases). Sequenced: PBMCs. The CDR3 sequence is CSATSGNGYTF. The CDR3 bases are TGCAGTGCTACTTCAGGGAATGGCTACACCTTC.